These 4 T cell receptor beta chains were all obtained from the same sample, sequenced in a study of cytomegalovirus exposure and HLA in healthy donors. PCR employed 60 Vbeta and 13 Jbeta primers. Method: immunoSEQ multiplex PCR; TCRdb's copy keeps in-frame clones and lacks some. Here the sample spans 200,000 to 250,000 clones, more than 60% being singletons. The material sequenced was PBMCs. Receptor source: a girl aged 2-9 years in good health and CMV-seronegative.

The CDR3 DNA reads as TGTGCCTCAGCAGGGGGATTGACCTACGAGCAGTACTTC. Translating gives CASAGGLTYEQYF. The V gene is TRBV15, the J gene TRBJ2-7; TRBD1 aligns across 7 bases. After removal of 11 bases from V and 2 bases from J, the junction contained 9 bases not matched to a gene. This CDR3 has 13 residues. From germline, CDR1 is LNHNV and CDR2 YYDKDF (reference sequence).

The chain couples TRBV6-5 to TRBJ2-7; tentatively, D is TRBD1 (5 bases). The CDR3 contains 14 residues. CDR1 and CDR2 (germline): MNHEY, SVGAGI. V was clipped by 7 bases and J by 0 bases, with 13 bases between them. The CDR3 nucleotides are TGTGCCAGCAAAAGGACATCTGTCTCCTACGAGCAGTACTTC. Translating it yields CASKRTSVSYEQYF.

V usage is TRBV2 and J usage is TRBJ1-2; 10 positions agree with TRBD1. The CDR3 covers 13 residues. Germline V gene data show CDR1 as SNHLY and CDR2 as FYNNEI. With 10 bases clipped from V and 6 bases from J, the junction kept 8 bases outside the gene matches. The CDR3 reads CAKYRDRGNGYTF. Here the CDR3 DNA reads TGTGCCAAGTACCGGGACAGGGGAAATGGCTACACCTTC.

The rearrangement uses TRBV19 and TRBJ2-3, with D possibly matching TRBD2 (7 bases). V was cut by 3 bases and J by 5 bases, with 18 bases left in between. From germline, CDR1 is LNHDA and CDR2 SQIVND (reference sequence). This CDR3 spans 16 amino acids. CDR3 nucleotides: TGTGCCAGTAGTATGAGGGGGGGCGGGAGATTAGATACGCAGTATTTT. This gives the protein CASSMRGGGRLDTQYF.